A single T cell receptor (beta chain) is shown here with its context. The antigen remains undetermined. A 5'RACE reaction primed in the constant segment made cDNA libraries of TCR alpha and TCR beta, and these carried sample barcodes and UMIs. TCRdb re-called the 5' RACE reads with MiXCR, one entry per CDR3 protein. The table includes about 320,000 distinct CDR3 sequences, roughly 13% detected once. The germline V and J ends were trimmed by 0 bases and 4 bases, with 9 bases remaining between them. The CDR3 is 15 amino acids. From germline, CDR1 is MNHEY and CDR2 SVGAGI. The sample comes from a study of T-cell memory formation after mild COVID-19. Across the study: In these data, TCR clusters were largely donor specific. General observations from the study: A second wave expanding day 15 to 37 was CD4+-biased; contracting clones were balanced.

The receptor's source is a man in his late teens or twenties who had mild COVID-19 (a few samples of this study predate the infection). Cell type and time point are not known. Source material: PBMCs or a T cell subset sorted from them (not recorded which). The chain carries TRBV6-5 and TRBJ2-2; possibly TRBD1 for D (5 bases). The CDR3 DNA follows: TGTGCCAGCAGTTACTCGACTGGGGCCACCGGGGAGCTGTTTTTT. It encodes CASSYSTGATGELFF.